This is a list of T cell receptor beta chains from one sample in a study of shared clonotypes between healthy human individuals. TCRdb's copy holds only in-frame clones and misses some; the assay was immunoSEQ multiplex PCR. The table includes more than 2,000,000 clones, about 92% detected once. Sequencing was performed on naive CD4+ T cells from PBMCs. Receptor source: a man between 18 and 35 years old in good health. Some clones in this sample may be carry-over from other donors' samples. Each CDR3 is given with its conserved first and last residue. The D gene is left open where the match is weak. Clone sizes are given selectively: once, few, many, or a class where the clone is expanded.

clone size: NA
V gene: TRBV5-4
D gene: TRBD2
J gene: TRBJ2-7
CDR3 DNA: TGTGCCAGCAGCTTGGAGTGGGGGGGGATTTACGAGCAGTACTTC
CDR3 protein: CASSLEWGGIYEQYF

clone size: NA
V gene: TRBV20-1
D gene: NA
J gene: TRBJ2-1
CDR3 DNA: TGCAGTGCTAGGCCCTTCAATGAGCAGTTCTTC
CDR3 protein: CSARPFNEQFF

clone size: once
V gene: TRBV5-1
D gene: NA
J gene: TRBJ1-1
CDR3 DNA: TGCGCCAGCAGCTTGACAGAAAACCTTGAAGCTTTCTTT
CDR3 protein: CASSLTENLEAFF

clone size: few
V gene: TRBV18
D gene: TRBD1
J gene: TRBJ1-1
CDR3 DNA: TGTGCCAGCTCACGGGACAGATCGAACACTGAAGCTTTCTTT
CDR3 protein: CASSRDRSNTEAFF

clone size: NA
V gene: TRBV2
D gene: TRBD1
J gene: TRBJ2-7
CDR3 DNA: TGTGCCAGCAGTGCGGAAGGGGGCCCCTACGAGCAGTACTTC
CDR3 protein: CASSAEGGPYEQYF

clone size: once
V gene: TRBV19
D gene: NA
J gene: TRBJ1-2
CDR3 DNA: TGTGCCAGTAGAAAAGGGCCTTCCTATGGCTACACCTTC
CDR3 protein: CASRKGPSYGYTF

clone size: NA
V gene: TRBV28
D gene: NA
J gene: TRBJ1-2
CDR3 DNA: TGTGCCAGCAGTTTGGTGGCAGGGGTTAACTATGGCTACACCTTC
CDR3 protein: CASSLVAGVNYGYTF

clone size: NA
V gene: TRBV5-1
D gene: TRBD1
J gene: TRBJ2-3
CDR3 DNA: TGCGCCAGCAGCGTGGGACAGGGGACAGATACGCAGTATTTT
CDR3 protein: CASSVGQGTDTQYF

clone size: NA
V gene: TRBV13
D gene: NA
J gene: TRBJ2-1
CDR3 DNA: TGTGCCAGCAGCTTAGAGGGGGGGCCTCGCAATGAGCAGTTCTTC
CDR3 protein: CASSLEGGPRNEQFF

clone size: NA
V gene: TRBV2
D gene: NA
J gene: TRBJ2-3
CDR3 DNA: TGTGCCAGCAGTGACTTGGATACGCAGTATTTT
CDR3 protein: CASSDLDTQYF

clone size: NA
V gene: TRBV28
D gene: NA
J gene: TRBJ2-1
CDR3 DNA: TGTGCCAGCAGTTTATTCCGGGGGGCCAGTGAGCAGTTCTTC
CDR3 protein: CASSLFRGASEQFF

clone size: NA
V gene: TRBV29-1
D gene: TRBD2
J gene: TRBJ2-3
CDR3 DNA: TGCAGCGTTCCCCCGCTAGCGGGTGGAGATACGCAGTATTTT
CDR3 protein: CSVPPLAGGDTQYF

clone size: NA
V gene: TRBV6-5
D gene: NA
J gene: TRBJ1-3
CDR3 DNA: TGTGCCAGCACCTCTAAGGGGATCGGCCTAGACACCATATATTTT
CDR3 protein: CASTSKGIGLDTIYF

clone size: NA
V gene: TRBV2
D gene: TRBD2
J gene: TRBJ2-3
CDR3 DNA: TGTGCCACCACGGGACTAGCGGGAGCAGATACGCAGTATTTT
CDR3 protein: CATTGLAGADTQYF

clone size: once
V gene: TRBV5-5
D gene: TRBD1
J gene: TRBJ2-2
CDR3 DNA: TGTGCCAGCAGCTTGGCCGGGACAGGGATTACCGGGGAGCTGTTTTTT
CDR3 protein: CASSLAGTGITGELFF

clone size: NA
V gene: TRBV2
D gene: NA
J gene: TRBJ2-7
CDR3 DNA: TGTGCCAGCAGCCACGGAGGGAACCTTGCCTACGAGCAGTACTTC
CDR3 protein: CASSHGGNLAYEQYF

clone size: NA
V gene: TRBV5-1
D gene: NA
J gene: TRBJ1-3
CDR3 DNA: TGCGCCAGCAGCTTGGGTGAGGCTGGAAACACCATATATTTT
CDR3 protein: CASSLGEAGNTIYF

clone size: NA
V gene: TRBV5-1
D gene: TRBD2
J gene: TRBJ2-7
CDR3 DNA: TGCGCCAGCAGCCCGGGCCGGGAGGACTACGAGCAGTACTTC
CDR3 protein: CASSPGREDYEQYF

clone size: NA
V gene: TRBV28
D gene: NA
J gene: TRBJ2-2
CDR3 DNA: TGTGCCAGCAGTTTACGGGCCGGGGAGCTGTTTTTT
CDR3 protein: CASSLRAGELFF

clone size: NA
V gene: TRBV6-1
D gene: NA
J gene: TRBJ1-2
CDR3 DNA: TGTGCCAGCAGTGACCCGAGCAGGGCTAACTATGGCTACACCTTC
CDR3 protein: CASSDPSRANYGYTF

clone size: NA
V gene: TRBV6-5
D gene: NA
J gene: TRBJ1-2
CDR3 DNA: TGTGCCAGCAGTTACTCATCAGGTCTCCGTGGCTACACCTTC
CDR3 protein: CASSYSSGLRGYTF

clone size: NA
V gene: TRBV30
D gene: NA
J gene: TRBJ2-1
CDR3 DNA: TGTGCCTGGAGCGCAGATGGGACGGACCTTAGGTCCCAGTTCTTC
CDR3 protein: CAWSADGTDLRSQFF

clone size: NA
V gene: TRBV11-2
D gene: TRBD1
J gene: TRBJ1-2
CDR3 DNA: TGTGCCAGCAGCACTATCGGACAGGGTCTCTATGGCTACACCTTC
CDR3 protein: CASSTIGQGLYGYTF

clone size: NA
V gene: TRBV2
D gene: TRBD2
J gene: TRBJ2-1
CDR3 DNA: TGTGCCAGACGGCGGGAGACTAGCGGGAGTCTTTCCTACAATGAGCAGTTCTTC
CDR3 protein: CARRRETSGSLSYNEQFF

clone size: NA
V gene: TRBV5-4
D gene: NA
J gene: TRBJ2-1
CDR3 DNA: TGTGCCACCTCCCTGGCGGGGAGCTCCTACAATGAGCAGTTCTTC
CDR3 protein: CATSLAGSSYNEQFF

clone size: NA
V gene: TRBV5-1
D gene: NA
J gene: TRBJ1-4
CDR3 DNA: TGCGCCAGCAGCGCCACCGCTGCAACTAATGAAAAACTGTTTTTT
CDR3 protein: CASSATAATNEKLFF

clone size: NA
V gene: TRBV28
D gene: NA
J gene: TRBJ1-4
CDR3 DNA: TGTGCCAGCAGTTTAAACCCCCCCCCGGGCCGAAAGGAAAAACTGTTTTTT
CDR3 protein: CASSLNPPPGRKEKLFF

clone size: once
V gene: TRBV27
D gene: TRBD2
J gene: TRBJ2-3
CDR3 DNA: TGTGCCAGCAGTTTATCGGGCCTAGCGGAGCCTCTCCCAGATACGCAGTATTTT
CDR3 protein: CASSLSGLAEPLPDTQYF

clone size: NA
V gene: TRBV5-6
D gene: NA
J gene: TRBJ1-2
CDR3 DNA: TGTGCCAGCAGCTTGGGACAGACAGGCTACACCTTC
CDR3 protein: CASSLGQTGYTF

clone size: NA
V gene: TRBV28
D gene: NA
J gene: TRBJ2-7
CDR3 DNA: TGTGCCAGCAGTCCAGGACTGAGACCAAAAAAAACTGCCTACGAGCAGTACTTC
CDR3 protein: CASSPGLRPKKTAYEQYF

clone size: NA
V gene: TRBV27
D gene: NA
J gene: TRBJ1-1
CDR3 DNA: TGTGCCAGCACCCAATGGGCAGGGAAGGTCACTGAAGCTTTCTTT
CDR3 protein: CASTQWAGKVTEAFF

clone size: NA
V gene: TRBV7-3
D gene: NA
J gene: TRBJ2-3
CDR3 DNA: TGTGCCAGCAGCTCACAGATGGGAGACACGCAGTATTTT
CDR3 protein: CASSSQMGDTQYF

clone size: once
V gene: TRBV6-5
D gene: TRBD1
J gene: TRBJ1-2
CDR3 DNA: TGTGCCAGCAGTTATGCGACAGGGAGAGGGTATGGCTACACCTTC
CDR3 protein: CASSYATGRGYGYTF

clone size: NA
V gene: TRBV5-1
D gene: TRBD2
J gene: TRBJ2-1
CDR3 DNA: TGCGCCAGCAGCTTGGTAGGACTAGCGGGAGGGCTATCCTACAATGAGCAGTTCTTC
CDR3 protein: CASSLVGLAGGLSYNEQFF

clone size: NA
V gene: TRBV15
D gene: NA
J gene: TRBJ2-3
CDR3 DNA: TGTGCCACCAGCAGAGATTTCCGAGATACGCAGTATTTT
CDR3 protein: CATSRDFRDTQYF

clone size: once
V gene: TRBV5-1
D gene: NA
J gene: TRBJ1-2
CDR3 DNA: TGCGCCAGCAGCTCCGGACAGTTACCGTTCGGCTACACCTTC
CDR3 protein: CASSSGQLPFGYTF

clone size: NA
V gene: TRBV5-1
D gene: NA
J gene: TRBJ2-7
CDR3 DNA: TGCGCCAGCAGCTTGGCGCACGGGGGTTTCTACGAGCAGTACTTC
CDR3 protein: CASSLAHGGFYEQYF

clone size: once
V gene: TRBV2
D gene: TRBD1
J gene: TRBJ1-2
CDR3 DNA: TGTGCCAGCACCCCGGGACAGGGAAACTATGGCTACACCTTC
CDR3 protein: CASTPGQGNYGYTF

clone size: NA
V gene: TRBV28
D gene: TRBD2
J gene: TRBJ2-7
CDR3 DNA: TGTGCCAGCAGGACACACCTGCGGGGGTCCTACGAGCAGTACTTC
CDR3 protein: CASRTHLRGSYEQYF

clone size: NA
V gene: TRBV12-5
D gene: NA
J gene: TRBJ2-3
CDR3 DNA: TGTGCTAGTGGTTTGGCCACCACAGATACGCAGTATTTT
CDR3 protein: CASGLATTDTQYF

clone size: NA
V gene: TRBV12-2
D gene: NA
J gene: TRBJ1-5
CDR3 DNA: TGTGCAAGTCGTCTAAAAAGTATAAGACGACCCAGCAGCAATCAGCCCCAGCATTTT
CDR3 protein: CASRLKSIRRPSSNQPQHF

clone size: NA
V gene: TRBV5-4
D gene: TRBD1
J gene: TRBJ2-1
CDR3 DNA: TGTGCCAGCAGCACCCTACAGGGGAATGAGCAGTTCTTC
CDR3 protein: CASSTLQGNEQFF

clone size: NA
V gene: TRBV10-2
D gene: TRBD1
J gene: TRBJ1-2
CDR3 DNA: TGCGCCAGCACGGGACAGGCTAGTAACTATGGCTACACCTTC
CDR3 protein: CASTGQASNYGYTF

clone size: NA
V gene: TRBV4-1
D gene: NA
J gene: TRBJ2-2
CDR3 DNA: TGCGCCAGCAGCCAAGCAGCCAGCGGGTTTAACACCGGGGAGCTGTTTTTT
CDR3 protein: CASSQAASGFNTGELFF

clone size: once
V gene: TRBV5-1
D gene: TRBD1
J gene: TRBJ2-2
CDR3 DNA: TGCGCCAGCAGCATGAACAGGGGAAACACCGGGGAGCTGTTTTTT
CDR3 protein: CASSMNRGNTGELFF

clone size: NA
V gene: TRBV27
D gene: TRBD2
J gene: TRBJ2-5
CDR3 DNA: TGTGCCAGCAGCTCGGCCGCGGGAGCCATCCTCGAGACCCAGTACTTC
CDR3 protein: CASSSAAGAILETQYF

clone size: NA
V gene: TRBV2
D gene: NA
J gene: TRBJ2-7
CDR3 DNA: TGTGCCAGCGGGGATGGCCCGGGGATCGAGCAGTACTTC
CDR3 protein: CASGDGPGIEQYF

clone size: NA
V gene: TRBV2
D gene: NA
J gene: TRBJ2-7
CDR3 DNA: TGTGCCACCTTTAATGCCTACGAGCAGTACTTC
CDR3 protein: CATFNAYEQYF

clone size: NA
V gene: TRBV28
D gene: NA
J gene: TRBJ2-1
CDR3 DNA: TGTGCCAGCCAGGGGGGAGGGGTTCGGAATGAGCAGTTCTTC
CDR3 protein: CASQGGGVRNEQFF

clone size: NA
V gene: TRBV6-6
D gene: NA
J gene: TRBJ1-4
CDR3 DNA: TGTGCCAGCAGTTACCTGGGCTCACTGTTTTTT
CDR3 protein: CASSYLGSLFF

clone size: NA
V gene: TRBV6-5
D gene: NA
J gene: TRBJ1-3
CDR3 DNA: TGTGCCAGCAGTACGGGGAGCTCTGGAAACACCATATATTTT
CDR3 protein: CASSTGSSGNTIYF

clone size: once
V gene: TRBV5-1
D gene: NA
J gene: TRBJ1-4
CDR3 DNA: TGCGCCAGCAGCTTGGACCAGGGTTGGGGGCCCCCGACTAATGAAAAACTGTTTTTT
CDR3 protein: CASSLDQGWGPPTNEKLFF